This is a list of T cell receptor beta chains from one sample in a study. TCRdb analysed the RT-PCR reads with MiXCR anew, one entry per CDR3 protein. This table has approximately 720,000 distinct CDR3 sequences, 12% to 15% appearing once. Sequencing input: memory CD4+ T cells from blood. The source of these receptors is a female donor in good health, serving as a healthy control. CDR3s include the opening cysteine and the closing phenylalanine or tryptophan. Fields, in order: clone size, J gene, D gene, V gene, CDR3 protein, CDR3 DNA. D genes are given only for firm matches. Size is stated for part of the rows, as once, few or many counts, or as a class when the clone is expanded.

.,TRBJ1-3,.,TRBV5-1,CASGDAPGSGNTIYF,TGCGCCAGTGGGGACGCCCCAGGATCTGGAAACACCATATATTTT
.,TRBJ2-5,.,TRBV10-3,CAISDLVGKQETQYF,TGTGCCATCAGTGACCTCGTGGGTAAACAAGAGACCCAGTACTTC
many,TRBJ2-5,TRBD2,TRBV29-1,CSGRPASGGWETQYF,TGCAGCGGGAGGCCGGCTAGCGGAGGGTGGGAGACCCAGTACTTC
many,TRBJ2-1,TRBD2,TRBV29-1,CSVRLRREGGTYNEQFF,TGCAGCGTCCGCCTTAGGCGGGAGGGTGGAACCTACAATGAGCAGTTCTTC
few,TRBJ2-1,.,TRBV15,CATSRDHFRTRDEQFF,TGTGCCACCAGCAGAGATCATTTTAGGACGCGGGATGAGCAGTTCTTC
.,TRBJ2-3,.,TRBV7-2,CASSLGRAYTQYF,TGTGCCAGCAGCTTAGGCAGGGCATATACGCAGTATTTT
.,TRBJ1-5,.,TRBV15,CATSLDSNQPQHF,TGTGCCACCAGCCTCGACAGCAATCAGCCCCAGCATTTT
few,TRBJ2-5,.,TRBV24-1,CATSDLRDRAETQYF,TGTGCCACCAGTGATTTACGCGACAGAGCAGAGACCCAGTACTTC
few,TRBJ2-1,TRBD1,TRBV7-3,CASSQAGTEYNEQFF,TGTGCCAGCAGCCAAGCCGGGACAGAGTACAATGAGCAGTTCTTC
.,TRBJ2-6,.,TRBV20-1,CSAAGQSGANVLTF,TGCAGTGCGGCGGGCCAATCTGGGGCCAACGTCCTGACTTTC
.,TRBJ2-1,TRBD2,TRBV7-3,CASSPRTSGGVGEQFF,TGTGCCAGCAGCCCCCGGACTAGCGGGGGGGTAGGGGAGCAGTTCTTC
.,TRBJ2-5,TRBD2,TRBV30,CAWLAGSETQYF,TGTGCCTGGCTAGCGGGATCGGAGACCCAGTACTTC
.,TRBJ2-3,.,TRBV2,CASSRGTAYDTQYF,TGTGCCAGCTCCCGGGGGACAGCATATGATACGCAGTATTTT
.,TRBJ2-2,.,TRBV5-1,CASRSRLNTGELFF,TGCGCCAGCAGATCTCGACTGAACACCGGGGAGCTGTTTTTT
.,TRBJ2-7,.,TRBV5-5,CASSPDGGSLEQYF,TGTGCCAGCAGCCCCGATGGGGGATCCCTCGAGCAGTACTTC
few,TRBJ2-5,.,TRBV4-3,CASSQSPGTKGETQYF,TGCGCCAGCAGCCAGAGTCCCGGGACAAAGGGGGAGACCCAGTACTTC
.,TRBJ2-5,TRBD2,TRBV25-1,CASSEGATSGETQYF,TGTGCCAGCAGTGAAGGCGCGACTAGCGGAGAGACCCAGTACTTC
.,TRBJ2-2,TRBD2,TRBV5-1,CASAREGGELFF,TGCGCCAGCGCCAGGGAGGGCGGGGAGCTGTTTTTT
.,TRBJ1-5,.,TRBV7-9,CASSLADRGANQPQHF,TGTGCCAGCAGCTTAGCGGACAGAGGGGCCAATCAGCCCCAGCATTTT
many,TRBJ2-5,.,TRBV7-9,CASSRGPEETQYF,TGTGCCAGCAGCAGGGGACCCGAAGAGACCCAGTACTTC
many,TRBJ2-1,.,TRBV20-1,CSAPPYNEQFF,TGCAGTGCCCCTCCCTACAATGAGCAGTTCTTC
.,TRBJ1-2,.,TRBV20-1,CSASRAGEGYGYTF,TGCAGTGCTAGCCGGGCAGGGGAAGGGTATGGCTACACCTTC
few,TRBJ1-2,.,TRBV7-8,CASSLSRQAVFGYTF,TGTGCCAGCAGCTTATCTAGGCAGGCTGTTTTTGGCTACACCTTC
many,TRBJ2-3,.,TRBV6-5,CASSYSIHGTDTQYF,TGTGCCAGCAGTTACTCCATACATGGCACAGATACGCAGTATTTT
few,TRBJ1-1,.,TRBV20-1,CSAAPTGRTEAFF,TGCAGTGCTGCGCCGACAGGACGGACTGAAGCTTTCTTT
.,TRBJ2-7,.,TRBV20-1,CSARGKSRQFYEQYF,TGCAGTGCTCGGGGAAAATCGAGGCAGTTCTACGAGCAGTACTTC
many,TRBJ1-2,TRBD1,TRBV7-2,CASSPGGQIYGYTF,TGTGCCAGCAGCCCAGGGGGGCAGATCTATGGCTACACCTTC
.,TRBJ1-5,TRBD1,TRBV7-2,CASSRSGTAGNQPQHF,TGTGCCAGCAGCAGATCCGGGACAGCAGGTAATCAGCCCCAGCATTTT
few,TRBJ2-2,TRBD1,TRBV10-3,CAISITGGDTGELFF,TGTGCCATCAGCATTACAGGGGGCGACACCGGGGAGCTGTTTTTT
.,TRBJ2-5,.,TRBV12-3/TRBV12-4,CASSFWGEETQYF,TGTGCCAGCAGTTTCTGGGGCGAGGAGACCCAGTACTTC
.,TRBJ2-1,.,TRBV25-1,CASSEVGIRQFF,TGTGCCAGCAGTGAGGTGGGGATTCGGCAGTTCTTC
.,TRBJ1-4,.,TRBV28,CASSLLVGGSEKLFF,TGTGCCAGCAGTTTATTGGTCGGGGGGAGTGAAAAACTGTTTTTT
.,TRBJ2-3,TRBD1,TRBV6-6,CASRSDRGRITDTQYF,TGTGCCAGCAGGTCGGACAGGGGGCGCATCACAGATACGCAGTATTTT